This TCR beta chain emerged from a study of beta chain features in type 1 diabetes. Study-wide points: Across all four CD4+ subsets, people with type 1 diabetes showed modestly shorter TCRB CDR3s.

Every isolated RNA sample was fully reverse transcribed, so sequencing captured expressed TCRB transcripts. Sequencing used immunoSEQ multiplex PCR; TCRdb keeps in-frame clones, though not all of them. Of approximately 150,000 clones in the sample, more than 9% were seen once. Naive, central memory, regulatory and stem cell-like memory cells within the CD4+ compartment were sorted using CD45RO/CCR7/CD25/CD127/CD95/CD27. The authors obtained over 95% purity in all sorted populations. Points on this clone: Its cognate antigen is unknown.

Germline lookup yields CDR1 LNHDA and CDR2 SQIVND (reference sequence). This CDR3 contains 15 residues. V was shortened by 8 bases and J by 0 bases, with 13 bases between the two germline ends. The rearrangement links TRBV19 to TRBJ2-2; TRBD1 is a possible D gene (5 bases). This receptor was identified in a man aged 18 to 30 in good health. Sequences were obtained from naive CD4+ T cells from blood. The CDR3 nucleotides read TGTGCCAGTGGGTCGAGGACATCGAACACCGGGGAGCTGTTTTTT. This sequence encodes CASGSRTSNTGELFF.